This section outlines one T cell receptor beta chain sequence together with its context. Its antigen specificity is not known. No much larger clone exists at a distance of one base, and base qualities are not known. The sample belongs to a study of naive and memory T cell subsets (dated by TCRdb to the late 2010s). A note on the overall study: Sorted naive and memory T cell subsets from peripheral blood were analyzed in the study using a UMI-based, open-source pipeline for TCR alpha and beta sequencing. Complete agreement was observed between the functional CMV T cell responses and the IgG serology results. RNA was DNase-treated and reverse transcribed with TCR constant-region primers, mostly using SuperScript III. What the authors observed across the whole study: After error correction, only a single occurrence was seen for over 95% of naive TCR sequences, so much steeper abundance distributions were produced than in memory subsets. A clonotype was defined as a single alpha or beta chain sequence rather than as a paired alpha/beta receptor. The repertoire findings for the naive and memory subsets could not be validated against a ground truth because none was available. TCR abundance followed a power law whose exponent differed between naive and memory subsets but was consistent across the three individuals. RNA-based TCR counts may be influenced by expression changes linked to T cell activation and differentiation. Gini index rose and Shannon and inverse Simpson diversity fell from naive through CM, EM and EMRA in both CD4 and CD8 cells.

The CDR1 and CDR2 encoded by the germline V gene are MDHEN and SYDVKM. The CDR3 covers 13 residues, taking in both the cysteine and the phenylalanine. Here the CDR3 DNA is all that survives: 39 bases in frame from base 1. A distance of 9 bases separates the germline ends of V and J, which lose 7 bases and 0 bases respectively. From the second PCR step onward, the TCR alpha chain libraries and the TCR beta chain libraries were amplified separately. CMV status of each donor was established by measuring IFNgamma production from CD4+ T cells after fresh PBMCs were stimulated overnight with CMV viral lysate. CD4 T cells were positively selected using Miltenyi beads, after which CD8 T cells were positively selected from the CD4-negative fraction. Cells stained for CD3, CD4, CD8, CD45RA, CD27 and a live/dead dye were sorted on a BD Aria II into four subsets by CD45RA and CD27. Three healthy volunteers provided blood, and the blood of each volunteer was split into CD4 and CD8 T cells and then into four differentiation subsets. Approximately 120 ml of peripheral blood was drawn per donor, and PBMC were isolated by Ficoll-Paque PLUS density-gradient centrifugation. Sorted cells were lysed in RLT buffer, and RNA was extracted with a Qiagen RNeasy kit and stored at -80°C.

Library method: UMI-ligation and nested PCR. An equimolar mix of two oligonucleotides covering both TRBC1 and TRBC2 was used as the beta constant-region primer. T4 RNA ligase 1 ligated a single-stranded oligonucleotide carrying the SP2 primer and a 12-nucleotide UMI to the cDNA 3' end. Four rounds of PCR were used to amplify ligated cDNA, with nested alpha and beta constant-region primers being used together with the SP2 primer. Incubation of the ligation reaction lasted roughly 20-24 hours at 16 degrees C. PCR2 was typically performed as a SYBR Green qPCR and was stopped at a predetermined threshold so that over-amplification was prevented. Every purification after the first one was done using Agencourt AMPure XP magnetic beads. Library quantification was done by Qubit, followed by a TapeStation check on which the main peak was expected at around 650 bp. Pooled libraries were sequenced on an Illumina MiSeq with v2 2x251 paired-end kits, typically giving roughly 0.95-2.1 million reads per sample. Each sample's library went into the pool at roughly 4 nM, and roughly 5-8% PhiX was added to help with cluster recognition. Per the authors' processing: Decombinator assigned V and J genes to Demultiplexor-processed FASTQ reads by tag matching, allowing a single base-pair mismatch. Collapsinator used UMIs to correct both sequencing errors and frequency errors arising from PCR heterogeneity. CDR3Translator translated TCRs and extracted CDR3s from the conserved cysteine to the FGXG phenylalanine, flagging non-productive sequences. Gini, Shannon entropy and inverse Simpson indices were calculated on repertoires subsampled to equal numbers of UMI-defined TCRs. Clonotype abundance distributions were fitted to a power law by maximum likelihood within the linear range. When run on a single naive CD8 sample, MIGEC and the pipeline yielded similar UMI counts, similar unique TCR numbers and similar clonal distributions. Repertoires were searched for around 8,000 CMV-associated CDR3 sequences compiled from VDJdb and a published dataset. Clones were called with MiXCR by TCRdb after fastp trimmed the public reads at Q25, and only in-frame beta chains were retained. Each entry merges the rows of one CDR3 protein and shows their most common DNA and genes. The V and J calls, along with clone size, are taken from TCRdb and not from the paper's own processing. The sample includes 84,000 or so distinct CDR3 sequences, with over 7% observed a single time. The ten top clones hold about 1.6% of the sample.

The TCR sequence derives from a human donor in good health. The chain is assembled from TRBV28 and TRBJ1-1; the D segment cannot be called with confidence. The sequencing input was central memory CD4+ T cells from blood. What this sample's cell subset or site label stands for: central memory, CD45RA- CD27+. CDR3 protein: CASKRNMNTEAFF. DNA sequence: TGTGCCAGCAAACGAAACATGAACACTGAAGCTTTCTTT.